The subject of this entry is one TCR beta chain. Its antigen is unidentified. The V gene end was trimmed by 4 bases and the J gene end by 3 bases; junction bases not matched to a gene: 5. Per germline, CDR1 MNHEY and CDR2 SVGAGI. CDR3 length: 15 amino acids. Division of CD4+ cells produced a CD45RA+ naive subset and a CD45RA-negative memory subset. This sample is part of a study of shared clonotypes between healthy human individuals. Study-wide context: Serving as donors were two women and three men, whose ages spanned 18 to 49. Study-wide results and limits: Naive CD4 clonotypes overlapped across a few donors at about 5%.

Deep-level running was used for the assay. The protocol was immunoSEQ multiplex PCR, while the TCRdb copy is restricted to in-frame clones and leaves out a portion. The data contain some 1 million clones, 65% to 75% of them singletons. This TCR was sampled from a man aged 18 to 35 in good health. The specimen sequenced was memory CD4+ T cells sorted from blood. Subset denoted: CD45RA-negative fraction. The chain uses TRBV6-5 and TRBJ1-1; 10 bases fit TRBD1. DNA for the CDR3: TGTGCCAGCAGTTCTGAGACAGGGGGCTACACTGAAGCTTTCTTT. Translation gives CASSSETGGYTEAFF.